A single TCR beta chain is shown here with its context. This specimen comes from a study of T cells after yellow fever vaccination. The CDR3 consists of 14 residues. The V and J ends lost 8 bases and 4 bases, in that order; junction bases with no gene match: 7. Germline CDR1 is MNHEY and CDR2 is SMNVEV (reference sequence). Via MiXCR, TCRdb re-called the 5' RACE reads, giving one row per CDR3 protein. The data contain 250,000 to 400,000 distinct CDR3 sequences, 3.5% to 5% of them singletons. The TCR originated in a man aged 18 to 30 who received the YFV17D yellow fever vaccine. The source was PBMCs, collected 15 days after the yellow fever booster vaccination. This sequence joins TRBV27 and TRBJ2-7; 11 nucleotides line up with TRBD2. The CDR3 loop reads CASPNLAGGYEQYF. The CDR3, as DNA: TGTGCCAGCCCTAATCTAGCGGGGGGTTACGAGCAGTACTTC.